Here is one T cell receptor beta chain with its context. Germline V gene sequence: CDR1 SGDLS, CDR2 YYNGEE. The CDR3 consists of 17 residues. V dropped 0 bases and J dropped 6; count of bases not matched to a gene: 11. The data belong to a study of T cell changes during pregnancy in multiple sclerosis. Generated by immunoSEQ multiplex PCR, the TCRdb table keeps only in-frame clones and is missing some. Among around 36,000 clones, over 75% were seen once, and the ten largest hold about 0.45%. The TCR comes from a female donor with multiple sclerosis, enrolled in a pregnancy study. The sample here was CD4+ T cells from peripheral blood mononuclear cells, taken in the third trimester of pregnancy. This chain connects TRBV9 to TRBJ2-4; TRBD1 matches at 8 bases. CDR3 in DNA: TGTGCCAGCAGCGTAGACGAAAAGCAACAGGGGGGAAACATTCAGTACTTC. Translated, it gives CASSVDEKQQGGNIQYF.